This TCR beta chain was recovered during a study of T cell responses to AZD1222 COVID-19 vaccine. Profiling relied on immunoSEQ multiplex PCR, and the TCRdb table lists in-frame clones only, not all of them. The sample has approximately 150,000 clones; about 88% are singletons. From germline, CDR1 is GTSNPN and CDR2 SVGIG (reference sequence). This CDR3 spans 12 amino acids. Trimming cost V 3 bases and J 11 bases; bases outside gene matches: 9. The V gene is TRBV30, the J gene TRBJ1-1; 7 nucleotides align to TRBD1. The clonotype originates from an adult in good health. This sample comprised peripheral blood, obtained on day 0 of AZD1222 vaccination. The CDR3 region has the DNA TGTGCCTGGAGCCAGGGGGAGCGGGGTGCTTTCTTT. This translates into CAWSQGERGAFF.